These 22 T cell receptor beta chains came from one sample sequenced in a study of T-cell memory formation after mild COVID-19. TCRdb used MiXCR to reprocess the 5' RACE reads, holding one entry per CDR3 protein. The sample carries roughly 600,000 distinct CDR3 sequences, roughly 17% recorded once. The sample consisted of PBMCs or a T cell subset sorted from them (not recorded which). Source of these receptors: an adult woman who had mild COVID-19 (a few samples of this study predate the infection). Cell type and time point are not known.

This clonotype was detected a few times. Just one base apart from a much larger clone, this may be a read error. The chain recombines TRBV7-8 with TRBJ2-3; possibly TRBD1 for D (5 bases). The germline V gene encodes CDR1 SGHVS and CDR2 FQNEAQ. The V gene lost 3 bases and the J gene lost 6 bases, with 7 bases spanning the gap. This CDR3 region has 12 residues. The CDR3 here is CASSFKGDTQYF. CDR3 nucleotides: TGTGCCAGCAGCTTCAAGGGGGATACGCAGTATTTT.

Many counts were recorded for this clonotype. This CDR3 is CASSLDPRGVNYEQYF. DNA of the CDR3: TGTGCCAGCAGCTTAGATCCCCGAGGGGTGAACTACGAGCAGTACTTC. The rearrangement joins TRBV11-2 to TRBJ2-7; D is possibly TRBD1 or TRBD2 (5 bases each). CDR3 length: 16 amino acids. V dropped 0 bases and J dropped 3 bases, with 15 bases sitting between them. Germline CDR1 and CDR2: SGHAT and FQNNGV.

This clonotype was picked up a small number of times. The chain combines TRBV30 with TRBJ1-4; 8 nucleotides agree with TRBD1. CDR3 length equals 17 residues. The V and J ends lost 0 bases and 2 bases, in that order; junction bases with no gene match: 8. Germline V gene lookup returns CDR1 GTSNPN and CDR2 SVGIG (reference sequence). The CDR3 bases are TGTGCCTGGAGTGTAAAGAACAGGGGGACGACTAATGAAAAACTGTTTTTT. Protein: CAWSVKNRGTTNEKLFF.

The chain recombines TRBV7-2 with TRBJ2-1; no definite D call. The germline gives CDR1 SGHTA, CDR2 FQGNSA. The V and J ends lost 5 bases and 7 bases respectively, with 18 bases between them. CDR3 length equals 15 residues. Written as DNA, the CDR3 is TGTGCCAGCAGCAGCTTAAGTGCAGTTAGAAATGAGCAGTTCTTC. It translates to CASSSLSAVRNEQFF.

This clonotype showed up just a few times. The chain employs TRBV6-5 and TRBJ2-7, with 7 bases identical to TRBD1. This CDR3 has 15 residues. The junction had 12 bases not matched to a gene; V was cut back by 7 bases and J by 3 bases. Germline V gene lookup returns CDR1 MNHEY and CDR2 SVGAGI. Written as DNA, the CDR3 is TGTGCCAGCACCCAATCGACAGGGACCGGCTACGAGCAGTACTTC. It specifies CASTQSTGTGYEQYF.

This chain connects TRBV29-1 to TRBJ1-2; TRBD1 might be the D (6 bases). The germline V gene has CDR1 SQVTM and CDR2 ANQGSEA. V was cut by 6 bases and J by 7 bases, with 12 bases left in between. The CDR3 has 11 residues. The CDR3 DNA follows: TGCAGCGTCGTACAGGGAATTGGCTACACCTTC. Translation: CSVVQGIGYTF.

For this clonotype: This may stem from a read error, because a much larger clone lies one nucleotide away. The rearrangement links TRBV7-9 to TRBJ2-5; D call uncertain. Trimming cost V 6 bases and J 5 bases, with 10 bases left between them. Germline V lookup: CDR1 SEHNR, CDR2 FQNEAQ (reference sequence). The CDR3 has 12 residues. The CDR3 coding sequence is TGTGCCAGCAGAGCAGATGGGGAGACCCAGTACTTC. Encoded protein: CASRADGETQYF.

This clonotype has more than one count but fewer than ten. The V and J genes are TRBV30 and TRBJ1-2; no definite D call. This CDR3 comprises 12 residues. From germline, CDR1 is GTSNPN and CDR2 SVGIG (reference sequence). V lost 4 bases, J lost 4 bases, and 10 bases lay in between. The CDR3 DNA reads as TGTGCCTGGATGCCTTTGGGCTATGGCTACACCTTC. This gives the protein CAWMPLGYGYTF.

This clonotype has at least ten counts. The rearrangement joins TRBV12-3 or TRBV12-4 to TRBJ2-1; 8 positions agree with TRBD2. CDR3 length equals 15 residues. The J segment lost 2 bases and the V segment lost 9 bases, leaving 9 bases of the junction unmatched. The CDR3 region has the DNA TGTGCCAGTGGGACCCCGGGACTAGCCTACAATGAGCAGTTCTTC. This codes for CASGTPGLAYNEQFF.

This clonotype was detected ten times or more. The gene calls are TRBV14 and TRBJ1-2; D is perhaps TRBD1 (5 bases). With 4 bases removed from V and 8 bases from J, the gap between germline ends came to 14 bases. The germline CDR1 and CDR2 sequences are SGHDN and FVKESK. The CDR3 extends over 13 amino acids. This CDR3 is CASSPGVRGGYTF. The DNA of the CDR3 is TGTGCCAGCAGCCCCGGGGTTAGGGGCGGCTACACCTTC.

The chain joins TRBV7-2 to TRBJ2-6; weak D call: TRBD2 (6 bases). CDR3 length: 17 residues. V shed 1 base and J shed 3 bases, with 13 bases lying between them. Germline V CDR1 and CDR2: SGHTA, FQGNSA. The CDR3 DNA is TGTGCCAGCAGCTTAGGTGGGACTCCGCGTGGGGCCAACGTCCTGACTTTC. Translated: CASSLGGTPRGANVLTF.

The sample holds a few counts of this clonotype. The CDR3 DNA reads TGTGCCAGCAGCGGGATCCGGACTAGCGGGGAGACTAGCACAGATACGCAGTATTTT. This sequence encodes CASSGIRTSGETSTDTQYF. The chain combines TRBV11-2 with TRBJ2-3; TRBD2 agrees at 12 bases. The CDR3 extends over 19 amino acids. Unmatched junction bases numbered 12, after V lost 5 bases and J lost 0 bases. The germline CDR1 and CDR2 sequences are SGHAT and FQNNGV. Supplemented by reference TRBV11-2 and TRBJ2-3, the full variable domain reads EAGVAQSPRYKIIEKRQSVAFWCNPISGHATLYWYQQILGQGPKLLIQFQNNGVVDDSQLPKDRFSAERLKGVDSTLKIQPAKLEDSAVYLCASSGIRTSGETSTDTQYFGPGTRLTVL.

The chain is built from TRBV9 and TRBJ2-2; the match to TRBD1 covers 10 bases. The germline gives CDR1 SGDLS, CDR2 YYNGEE. This CDR3 has 16 amino acids. Trimming took 2 bases from V and 5 from J; bases not matched to a gene: 6. CDR3 DNA: TGTGCCAGCAGCGTGCTGTCGGGACAGGGGACCGGGGAGCTGTTTTTT. This encodes CASSVLSGQGTGELFF.

This chain joins TRBV29-1 and TRBJ1-1; TRBD1 is a possible D gene (5 bases). The CDR3 has 14 residues. Per germline, CDR1 SQVTM and CDR2 ANQGSEA. V lost 4 bases, J lost 3 bases, and 15 bases lay in between. CDR3 region: CSVARDGWDTEAFF. Here the CDR3 DNA reads TGCAGCGTTGCAAGGGACGGATGGGACACTGAAGCTTTCTTT.

The chain employs TRBV24-1 and TRBJ2-6; D not certain. V was shortened by 1 base and J by 4 bases, with 7 bases between the two germline ends. CDR1 is KGHDR, CDR2 SFDVKD, per germline. The CDR3 has 15 amino acids. CDR3: CATSDLSAGANVLTF. CDR3 nucleotides: TGTGCCACCAGTGATTTAAGCGCGGGGGCCAACGTCCTGACTTTC.

This clonotype was counted between two and nine times. V gene TRBV24-1 combines with J gene TRBJ2-1; no firm D call. The V end was cut by 4 bases, the J end by 12 bases, with 9 bases between. Germline CDR1 reads KGHDR; CDR2 reads SFDVKD. There are 11 residues in the CDR3. The CDR3 DNA reads TGTGCCACCAGTGACGAGCTGGGGCAGTTCTTC. Its protein product is CATSDELGQFF.

This clonotype has a single count. This rearrangement joins TRBV5-1 to TRBJ2-2; TRBD2 aligns across 7 bases. This CDR3 region has 15 residues. The V and J ends lost 5 bases and 2 bases, in that order; junction bases with no gene match: 6. Germline loops: CDR1 SGHRS, CDR2 YFSETQ. This CDR3 is CASRESSGNTGELFF. Here the CDR3 DNA reads TGCGCCAGCAGAGAGTCTAGCGGAAACACCGGGGAGCTGTTTTTT.

This clonotype showed up just a few times. This sequence joins TRBV7-9 and TRBJ2-1; maybe TRBD2 (6 bases). From germline, CDR1 is SEHNR and CDR2 FQNEAQ (reference sequence). The CDR3 length is 16 residues. Trimming took off 1 base at V and 0 bases at J, with 10 bases between the two ends. The CDR3 DNA reads as TGTGCCAGCAGCTTAGGCATCGGGAGCTCCTACAATGAGCAGTTCTTC. It codes for CASSLGIGSSYNEQFF.

V gene TRBV6-5 combines with J gene TRBJ1-1, with D possibly TRBD1 on 5 matching bases. The germline gives CDR1 MNHEY, CDR2 SVGAGI. Between the trimmed V and J ends, which lost 3 bases and 7 bases, there was a span of 9 bases. The CDR3 length is 12 residues. The CDR3 reads CASSYGQGEAFF. Here the CDR3 DNA reads TGTGCCAGCAGTTATGGGCAGGGTGAAGCTTTCTTT.

This clonotype was counted between two and nine times. The chain employs TRBV7-8 and TRBJ1-5; D is unresolved. The CDR3 runs to 13 residues. V was clipped by 0 bases and J by 10 bases, with 10 bases between them. Germline V gene data show CDR1 as SGHVS and CDR2 as FQNEAQ. CDR3 DNA sequence: TGTGCCAGCAGCTTAGCCGAGTCGGGTCCCCAGCATTTT. Amino acid sequence: CASSLAESGPQHF.

The sample holds a few counts of this clonotype. V is TRBV12-3 or TRBV12-4 and J is TRBJ2-1; D ambiguous. This CDR3 comprises 14 residues. V was clipped by 1 base and J by 10 bases, with 14 bases between them. CDR3 loop: CASSLVGSVREQFF. The CDR3 DNA reads as TGTGCCAGCAGTTTAGTCGGTTCGGTCAGAGAGCAGTTCTTC.

This clonotype was seen only a few times. The rearrangement uses TRBV12-3 or TRBV12-4 and TRBJ2-1; 7 bases agree with TRBD2. CDR3 length: 14 residues. Germline trimming cut 5 bases from V and 6 bases from J; bases unmatched to any gene: 7. The CDR3 here is CASSTPGLPNEQFF. The CDR3 coding sequence is TGTGCCAGCAGTACTCCGGGACTACCCAATGAGCAGTTCTTC.